This TCR beta chain derives from a study of T cell repertoires in cytomegalovirus infection. Turning to the study itself: HLA-C-restricted CMV epitopes, recently identified, and well-studied HLA-B-restricted ones were used by the study. TCR beta signatures that were public indicated CMV infection and matching HLA type. Findings of the study overall: Cumulative public TCR beta family frequency identified carriers of CMV plus the relevant HLA. The study found HLA-C-restricted CMV-specific TCR beta clonotypes dominating the ex vivo response.

Concerning this clonotype: Its antigen is unidentified.

From the reads, TCRdb called clonotypes with MiXCR, one entry per CDR3 protein. The table shows 300,000 to 400,000 distinct CDR3 sequences, with 20% to 25% occurring only once. After removal of 4 bases from V and 0 bases from J, the junction contained 15 bases not matched to a gene. Germline V gene lookup returns CDR1 SQVTM and CDR2 ANQGSEA. The CDR3 sequence is 18 residues long. This receptor was identified in a human donor in good health (CMV status not recorded). Some clones in this sample may be carry-over from other donors' samples. The chain has TRBV29-1 and TRBJ2-3; 8 positions match TRBD1. The input for sequencing was cultured PBMCs, taken from culture after CMV antigen stimulation. As DNA, the CDR3 is TGCAGCGTTGCTCCCCAGGGGGCCGACTTATCTAGCACAGATACGCAGTATTTT. Protein sequence: CSVAPQGADLSSTDTQYF.